This TCR beta chain came from a study of cytomegalovirus exposure and HLA in healthy donors. Findings of the study overall: Reported performance of the classifier showed diagnosis of cytomegalovirus status with high specificity and sensitivity. Cytomegalovirus-associated status was assigned to 150 to 200 TCR beta chains.

The protocol was immunoSEQ multiplex PCR, while the TCRdb copy is restricted to in-frame clones and leaves out a portion. The sample shows some 87,000 clones, 95% to 96% of them seen only once. The CDR3 has 18 amino acids. The ends were cut back, 5 bases at V and 7 bases at J, with 27 bases in the middle. CDR1 MNHEY and CDR2 SMNVEV come from the germline V gene (reference sequence). Turning to this clone: The antigen is undetermined.

This sequence joins TRBV27 and TRBJ2-1; a possible D gene is TRBD2 (5 bases). The source of this sequence is a woman aged 18-29 years in good health and CMV-seronegative. The material sequenced was PBMCs. The CDR3 DNA reads TGTGCCAGCAGTCCGTGGACTCCCCAACATGCCCTACGTAATGAGCAGTTCTTC. Translation gives CASSPWTPQHALRNEQFF.